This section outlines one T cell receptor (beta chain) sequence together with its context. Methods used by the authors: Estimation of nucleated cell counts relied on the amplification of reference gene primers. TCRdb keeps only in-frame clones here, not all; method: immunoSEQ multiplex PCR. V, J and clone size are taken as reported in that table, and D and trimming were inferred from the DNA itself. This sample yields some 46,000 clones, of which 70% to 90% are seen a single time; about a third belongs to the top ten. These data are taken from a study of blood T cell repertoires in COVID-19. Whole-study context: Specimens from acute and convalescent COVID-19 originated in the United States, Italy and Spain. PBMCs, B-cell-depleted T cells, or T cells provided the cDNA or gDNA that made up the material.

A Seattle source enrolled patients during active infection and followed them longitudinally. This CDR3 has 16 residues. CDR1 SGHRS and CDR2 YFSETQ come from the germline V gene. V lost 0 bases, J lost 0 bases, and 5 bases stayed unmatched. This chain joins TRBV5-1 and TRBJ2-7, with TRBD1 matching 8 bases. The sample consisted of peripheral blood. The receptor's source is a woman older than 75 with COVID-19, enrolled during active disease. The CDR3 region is CASSLGTGPSSYEQYF. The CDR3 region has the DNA TGCGCCAGCAGCTTGGGGACAGGGCCTAGCTCCTACGAGCAGTACTTC.